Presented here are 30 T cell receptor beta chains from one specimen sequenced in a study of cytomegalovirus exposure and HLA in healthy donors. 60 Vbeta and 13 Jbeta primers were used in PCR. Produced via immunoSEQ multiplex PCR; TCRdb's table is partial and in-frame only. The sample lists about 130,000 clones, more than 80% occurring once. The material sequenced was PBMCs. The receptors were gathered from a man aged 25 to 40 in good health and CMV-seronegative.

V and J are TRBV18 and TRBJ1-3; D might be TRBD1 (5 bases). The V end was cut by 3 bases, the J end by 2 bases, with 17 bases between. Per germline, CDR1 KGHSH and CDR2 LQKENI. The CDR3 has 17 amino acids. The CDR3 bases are TGTGCCAGCTCACCCGTGATGGGGGGATCAGCTGGAAACACCATATATTTT. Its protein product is CASSPVMGGSAGNTIYF.

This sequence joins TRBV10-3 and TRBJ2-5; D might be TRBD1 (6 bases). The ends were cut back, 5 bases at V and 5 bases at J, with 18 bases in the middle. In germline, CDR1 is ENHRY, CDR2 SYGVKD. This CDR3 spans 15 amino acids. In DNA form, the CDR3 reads TGTGCCATCAGTACCAGGGGAACCCGCGGGGAGACCCAGTACTTC. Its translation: CAISTRGTRGETQYF.

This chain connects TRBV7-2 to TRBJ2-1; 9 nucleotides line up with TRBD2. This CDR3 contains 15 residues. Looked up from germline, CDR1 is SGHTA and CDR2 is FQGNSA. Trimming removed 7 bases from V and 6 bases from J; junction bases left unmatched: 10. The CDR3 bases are TGTGCCAGCAAGGCCGCGGGAGGGCCTCTCAATGAGCAGTTCTTC. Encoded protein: CASKAAGGPLNEQFF.

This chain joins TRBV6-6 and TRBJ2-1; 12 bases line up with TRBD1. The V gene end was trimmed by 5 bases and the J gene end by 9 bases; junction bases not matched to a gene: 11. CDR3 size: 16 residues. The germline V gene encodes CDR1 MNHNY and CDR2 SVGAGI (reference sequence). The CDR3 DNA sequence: TGTGCCAGCAGTCGAATACCGGGACAGGGGGCCAGTGAGCAGTTCTTC. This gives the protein CASSRIPGQGASEQFF.

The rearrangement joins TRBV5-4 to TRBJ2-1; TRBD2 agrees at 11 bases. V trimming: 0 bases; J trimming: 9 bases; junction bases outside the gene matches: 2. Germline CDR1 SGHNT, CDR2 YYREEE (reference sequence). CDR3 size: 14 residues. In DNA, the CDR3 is TGTGCCAGCAGCTTGGTCCTAGCGGGAGGTGAGCAGTTCTTC. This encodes CASSLVLAGGEQFF.

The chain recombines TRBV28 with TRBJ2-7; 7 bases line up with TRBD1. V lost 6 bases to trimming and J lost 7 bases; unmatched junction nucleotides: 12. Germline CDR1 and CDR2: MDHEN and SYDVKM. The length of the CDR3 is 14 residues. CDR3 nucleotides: TGTGCCAGCAGGGAGACAGGGACGGGTAGGGAGCAGTACTTC. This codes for CASRETGTGREQYF.

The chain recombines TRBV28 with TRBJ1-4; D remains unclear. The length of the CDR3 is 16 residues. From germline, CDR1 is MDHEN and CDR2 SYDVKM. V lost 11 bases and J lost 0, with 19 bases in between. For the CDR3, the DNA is TGTGCCGCAGCTCAGGTGACCCCTGCAACTAATGAAAAACTGTTTTTT. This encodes CAAAQVTPATNEKLFF.

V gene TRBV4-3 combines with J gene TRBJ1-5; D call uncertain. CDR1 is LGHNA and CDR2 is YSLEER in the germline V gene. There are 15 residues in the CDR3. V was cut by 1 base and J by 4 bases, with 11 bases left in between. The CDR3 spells CASSQVATENQPQHF. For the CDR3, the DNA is TGCGCCAGCAGCCAAGTGGCAACAGAAAATCAGCCCCAGCATTTT.

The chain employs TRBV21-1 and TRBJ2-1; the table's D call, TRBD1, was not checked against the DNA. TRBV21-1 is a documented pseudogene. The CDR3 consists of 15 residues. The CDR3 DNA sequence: TGTGCCAGCAGCGATTGGACAGGGGTCTACAATGAGCAGTTCTTC. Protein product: CASSDWTGVYNEQFF.

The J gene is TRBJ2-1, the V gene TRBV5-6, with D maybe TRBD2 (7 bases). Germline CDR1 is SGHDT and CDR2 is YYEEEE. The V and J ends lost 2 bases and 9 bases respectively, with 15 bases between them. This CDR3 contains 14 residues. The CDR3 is CASSFGGGAGEQFF. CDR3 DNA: TGTGCCAGCAGCTTTGGCGGGGGCGCGGGTGAGCAGTTCTTC.

The CDR3 sequence is CASSLIGGTLDTQYF. CDR3 nucleotide sequence: TGTGCCAGCAGTTTAATTGGGGGGACCTTAGATACGCAGTATTTT. V is TRBV28 and J is TRBJ2-3; D might be TRBD2 (6 bases). Germline CDR1 and CDR2: MDHEN and SYDVKM. V was pared by 2 bases and J by 5 bases, with 14 bases between. CDR3 length: 15 amino acids.

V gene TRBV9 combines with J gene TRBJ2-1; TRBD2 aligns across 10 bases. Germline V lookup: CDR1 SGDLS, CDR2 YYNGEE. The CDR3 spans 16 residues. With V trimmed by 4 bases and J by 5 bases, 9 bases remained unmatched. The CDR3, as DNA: TGTGCCAGCAGCAGAAGCGGGAGGGCCGCAGACAATGAGCAGTTCTTC. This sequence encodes CASSRSGRAADNEQFF.

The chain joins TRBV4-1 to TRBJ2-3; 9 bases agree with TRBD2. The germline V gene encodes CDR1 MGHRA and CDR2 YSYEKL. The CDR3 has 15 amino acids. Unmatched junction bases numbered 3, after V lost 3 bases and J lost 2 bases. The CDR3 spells CASSHRLAVTDTQYF. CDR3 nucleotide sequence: TGCGCCAGCAGCCACAGACTAGCGGTCACAGATACGCAGTATTTT.

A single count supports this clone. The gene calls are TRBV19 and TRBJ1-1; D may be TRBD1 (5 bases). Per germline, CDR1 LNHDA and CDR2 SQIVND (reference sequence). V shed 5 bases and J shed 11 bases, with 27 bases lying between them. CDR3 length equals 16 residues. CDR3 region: CASSPRHGAGVIGAFF. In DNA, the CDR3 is TGTGCCAGTAGTCCAAGACACGGGGCGGGAGTAATTGGCGCTTTCTTT.

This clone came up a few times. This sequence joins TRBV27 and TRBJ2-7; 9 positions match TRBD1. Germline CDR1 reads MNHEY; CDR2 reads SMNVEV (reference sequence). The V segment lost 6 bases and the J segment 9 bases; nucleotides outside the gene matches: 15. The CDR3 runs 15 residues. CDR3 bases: TGTGCCAGCAGCTCACCCAGGGACAGGGTACTCGGGCAGTACTTC. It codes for CASSSPRDRVLGQYF.

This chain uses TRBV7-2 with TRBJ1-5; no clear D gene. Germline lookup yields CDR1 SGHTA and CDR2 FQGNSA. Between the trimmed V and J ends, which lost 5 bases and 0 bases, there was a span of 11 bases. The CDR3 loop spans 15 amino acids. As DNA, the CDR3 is TGTGCCAGCAGCCCCCAGGTGGATAGCAATCAGCCCCAGCATTTT. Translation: CASSPQVDSNQPQHF.

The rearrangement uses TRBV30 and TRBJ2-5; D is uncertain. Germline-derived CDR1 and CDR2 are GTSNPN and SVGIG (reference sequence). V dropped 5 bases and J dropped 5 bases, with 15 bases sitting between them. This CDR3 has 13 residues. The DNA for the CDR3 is TGTGCCTGGGATCACTATAGTCGGGAGACCCAGTACTTC. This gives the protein CAWDHYSRETQYF.

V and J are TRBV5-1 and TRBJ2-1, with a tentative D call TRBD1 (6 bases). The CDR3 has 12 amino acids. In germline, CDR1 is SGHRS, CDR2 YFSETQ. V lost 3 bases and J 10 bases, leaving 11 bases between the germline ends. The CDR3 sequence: CASSSQGYEQFF. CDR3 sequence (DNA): TGCGCCAGCAGCTCACAGGGTTACGAGCAGTTCTTC.

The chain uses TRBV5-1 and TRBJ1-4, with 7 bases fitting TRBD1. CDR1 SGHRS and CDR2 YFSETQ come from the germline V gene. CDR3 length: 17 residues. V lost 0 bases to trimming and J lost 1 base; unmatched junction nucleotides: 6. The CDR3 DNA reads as TGCGCCAGCAGCTTGGAGGGTAGGGGGCTAACTAATGAAAAACTGTTTTTT. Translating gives CASSLEGRGLTNEKLFF.

The CDR3 here is CASSLLGTGGVETQYF. DNA of the CDR3: TGTGCCAGCAGCTTGCTCGGGACAGGGGGCGTGGAGACCCAGTACTTC. The chain recombines TRBV5-6 with TRBJ2-5, with 12 bases that match TRBD1. The J segment lost 5 bases and the V segment lost 1 base, leaving 6 bases of the junction unmatched. Germline CDR1 SGHDT, CDR2 YYEEEE. The CDR3 runs to 16 residues. The full variable domain, its missing parts supplied by reference TRBV5-6 and TRBJ2-5, is DAGVTQSPTHLIKTRGQQVTLRCSPKSGHDTVSWYQQALGQGPQFIFQYYEEEERQRGNFPDRFSGHQFPNYSSELNVNALLLGDSALYLCASSLLGTGGVETQYFGPGTRLLVL.

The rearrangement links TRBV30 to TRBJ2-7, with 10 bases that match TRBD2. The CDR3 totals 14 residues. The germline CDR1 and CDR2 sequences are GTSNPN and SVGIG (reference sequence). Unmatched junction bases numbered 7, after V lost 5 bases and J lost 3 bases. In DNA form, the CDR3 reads TGTGCCTGGGAAGTTGTAGCGGGAGGCTACGAGCAGTACTTC. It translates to CAWEVVAGGYEQYF.

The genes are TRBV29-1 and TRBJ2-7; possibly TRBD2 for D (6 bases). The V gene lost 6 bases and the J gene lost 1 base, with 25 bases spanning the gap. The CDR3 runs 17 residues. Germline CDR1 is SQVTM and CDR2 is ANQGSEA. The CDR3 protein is CSVSGEGRRTRSYEQYF. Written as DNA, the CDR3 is TGCAGCGTGTCGGGGGAAGGGCGGAGGACCCGATCCTACGAGCAGTACTTC.

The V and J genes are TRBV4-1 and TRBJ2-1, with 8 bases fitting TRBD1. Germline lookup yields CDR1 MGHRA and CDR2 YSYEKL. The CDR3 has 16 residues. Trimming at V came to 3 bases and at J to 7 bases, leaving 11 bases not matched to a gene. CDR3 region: CASSQDTGTGGNEQFF. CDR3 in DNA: TGCGCCAGCAGCCAGGACACCGGGACAGGTGGAAATGAGCAGTTCTTC.

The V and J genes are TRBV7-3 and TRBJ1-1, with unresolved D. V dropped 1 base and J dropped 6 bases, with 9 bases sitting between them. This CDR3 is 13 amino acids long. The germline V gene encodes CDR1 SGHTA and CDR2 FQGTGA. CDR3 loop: CASSLRWESEAFF. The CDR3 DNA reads TGTGCCAGCAGCTTAAGGTGGGAGTCTGAAGCTTTCTTT.

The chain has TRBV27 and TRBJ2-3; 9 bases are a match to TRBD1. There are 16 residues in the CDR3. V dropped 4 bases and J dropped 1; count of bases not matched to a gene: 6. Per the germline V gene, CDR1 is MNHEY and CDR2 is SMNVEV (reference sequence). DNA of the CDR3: TGTGCCAGCAGTTCCCACAGGGGGCCTGGCACAGATACGCAGTATTTT. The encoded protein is CASSSHRGPGTDTQYF.

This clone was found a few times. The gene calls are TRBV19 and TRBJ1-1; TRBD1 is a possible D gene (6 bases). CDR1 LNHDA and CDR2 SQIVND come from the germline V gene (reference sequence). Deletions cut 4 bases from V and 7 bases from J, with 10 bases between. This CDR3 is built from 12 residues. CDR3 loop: CASSKGTYEAFF. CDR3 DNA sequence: TGTGCCAGTAGTAAAGGGACATATGAAGCTTTCTTT. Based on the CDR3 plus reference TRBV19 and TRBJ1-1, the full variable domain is DGGITQSPKYLFRKEGQNVTLSCEQNLNHDAMYWYRQDPGQGLRLIYYSQIVNDFQKGDIAEGYSVSREKKESFPLTVTSAQKNPTAFYLCASSKGTYEAFFGQGTRLTVV.

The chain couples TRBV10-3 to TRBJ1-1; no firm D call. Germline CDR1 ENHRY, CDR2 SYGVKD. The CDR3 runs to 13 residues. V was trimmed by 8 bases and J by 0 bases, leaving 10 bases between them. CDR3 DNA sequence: TGTGCCATCCGCGAAGAAATGAACACTGAAGCTTTCTTT. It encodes CAIREEMNTEAFF.

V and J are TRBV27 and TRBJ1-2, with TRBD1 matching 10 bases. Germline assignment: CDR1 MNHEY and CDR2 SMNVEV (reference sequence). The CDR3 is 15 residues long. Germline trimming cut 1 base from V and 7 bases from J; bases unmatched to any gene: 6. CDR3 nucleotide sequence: TGTGCCAGCAGTTTATACTCCGGGACAGGGGTTGGCTACACCTTC. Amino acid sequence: CASSLYSGTGVGYTF.

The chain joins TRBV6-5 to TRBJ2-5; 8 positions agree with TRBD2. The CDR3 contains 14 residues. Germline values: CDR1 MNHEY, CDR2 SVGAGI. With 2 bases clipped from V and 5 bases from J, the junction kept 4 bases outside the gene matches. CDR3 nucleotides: TGTGCCAGCAGTTACGGCGGGGGGCGGGAGACCCAGTACTTC. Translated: CASSYGGGRETQYF.

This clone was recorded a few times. In DNA, the CDR3 is TGCGCCAGCAGCCAAGGGCAGGGGCGGCAGCCCCAGCATTTT. Protein sequence: CASSQGQGRQPQHF. The V call is TRBV4-1, the J call TRBJ1-5, with D possibly being TRBD1 (6 bases). Per germline, CDR1 MGHRA and CDR2 YSYEKL. Trimming removed 1 base at V and 7 bases at J, with 11 bases between. CDR3 size: 14 residues.